The clone carrying this T cell receptor (beta chain) is medium-sized. Its matching antigen is unknown. CDR3 size: 14 residues. V lost 7 bases to trimming and J lost 3 bases, with 16 bases between them. Germline loops: CDR1 DFQATT, CDR2 SNEGSKA (reference sequence). Time point here: sample taken at primary tumor resection. Frozen PBMC, nontumor lung or tumor provided whole RNA, which was sequenced unsorted. Individual TCR cDNA molecules each bore their own unique molecular identifier. TCRdb passed the 5' RACE reads through MiXCR, listing each CDR3 protein once. Among nearly 2,500 distinct CDR3 sequences listed, about 6% were seen once. The sample originates from a study of spatial heterogeneity in lung cancer. Broader study findings: How many expanded intratumoral alpha and beta TCRs were present tracked the tumor mutation count, which was a count of nonsynonymous mutations. Tumor T cell coverage was estimated at 5.5% to 8% for alpha and more than 11% for beta chains.

This sequence originates from a male donor with early-stage non-small cell lung cancer. This material consisted of lung tumor tissue, taken at surgery. This chain joins TRBV20-1 and TRBJ2-1; D may match TRBD1 or TRBD2 (5 bases each). CDR3 nucleotides: TGCAGTGGGGGGACCGAGGCCTTCTACAATGAGCAGTTCTTC. Its translation: CSGGTEAFYNEQFF.